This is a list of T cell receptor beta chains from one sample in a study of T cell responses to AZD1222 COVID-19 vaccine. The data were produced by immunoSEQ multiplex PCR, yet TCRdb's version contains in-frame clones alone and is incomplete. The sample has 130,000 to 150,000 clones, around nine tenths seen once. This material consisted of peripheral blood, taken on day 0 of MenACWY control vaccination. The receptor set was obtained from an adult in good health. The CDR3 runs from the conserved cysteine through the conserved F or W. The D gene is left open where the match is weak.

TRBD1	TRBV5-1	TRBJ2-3	CASSSGTGDTDTQYF	TGCGCCAGCAGCTCCGGGACAGGGGACACAGATACGCAGTATTTT
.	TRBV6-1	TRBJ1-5	CASSEAGRNQPQHF	TGTGCCAGCAGTGAAGCCGGACGCAATCAGCCCCAGCATTTT
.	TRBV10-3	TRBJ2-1	CATSREQFF	TGTGCCACCTCTAGGGAGCAGTTCTTC
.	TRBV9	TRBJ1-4	CASSALVGPNEKLFF	TGTGCCAGCAGCGCCCTCGTCGGACCTAATGAAAAACTGTTTTTT
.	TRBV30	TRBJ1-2	CAWRVAGGYGYTF	TGTGCCTGGAGGGTCGCGGGCGGTTATGGCTACACCTTC
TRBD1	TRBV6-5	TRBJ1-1	CASRRQGNTEAFF	TGTGCCAGCAGGAGACAGGGGAACACTGAAGCTTTCTTT
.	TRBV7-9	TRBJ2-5	CASSLAQGQETQYF	TGTGCCAGCAGCTTAGCGCAGGGTCAAGAGACCCAGTACTTC
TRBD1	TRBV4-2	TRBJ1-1	CASSPGQGTNTEAFF	TGTGCCAGCAGCCCGGGACAGGGAACGAACACTGAAGCTTTCTTT
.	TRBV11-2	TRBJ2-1	CASSLGGPASGFF	TGTGCCAGCAGCTTAGGCGGACCCGCGAGCGGGTTCTTC
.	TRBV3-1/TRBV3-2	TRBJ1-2	CASSQDGSRSYGYTF	TGTGCCAGCAGCCAAGATGGGTCCCGCTCCTATGGCTACACCTTC
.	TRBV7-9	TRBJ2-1	CASSLGTSSYNEQFF	TGTGCCAGCAGCTTAGGCACATCATCCTACAATGAGCAGTTCTTC
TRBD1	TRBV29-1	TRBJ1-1	CSAATGVSTEAFF	TGCAGCGCTGCGACAGGGGTGAGCACTGAAGCTTTCTTT
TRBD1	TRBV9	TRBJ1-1	CASSPRTGRANTEAFF	TGTGCCAGCAGCCCGCGGACAGGGAGAGCGAACACTGAAGCTTTCTTT
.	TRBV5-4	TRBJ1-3	CASSLMGASGNTIYF	TGTGCCAGCAGCTTAATGGGGGCCTCTGGAAACACCATATATTTT
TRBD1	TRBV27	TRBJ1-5	CASSLVPGQGAIGAQHF	TGTGCCAGCAGTTTAGTCCCCGGACAGGGGGCGATTGGGGCCCAGCATTTT
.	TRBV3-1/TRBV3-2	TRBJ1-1	CASSQVLNTEAFF	TGTGCCAGCAGCCAAGTTTTGAACACTGAAGCTTTCTTT
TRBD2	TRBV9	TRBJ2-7	CASSVRAGAYEQYF	TGTGCCAGCAGCGTAAGGGCGGGAGCCTACGAGCAGTACTTC
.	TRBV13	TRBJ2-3	CASSLFQGTDTQYF	TGTGCCAGCAGCTTATTCCAGGGCACAGATACGCAGTATTTT
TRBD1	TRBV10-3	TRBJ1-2	CAISESTGTGGSGYTF	TGTGCCATCAGTGAGTCGACGGGGACAGGGGGCTCTGGCTACACCTTC
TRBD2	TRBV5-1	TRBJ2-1	CASSVSGGLGNEQFF	TGCGCCAGCAGCGTTAGCGGGGGCCTGGGGAATGAGCAGTTCTTC
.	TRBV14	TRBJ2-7	CASSRQGGSYEQYF	TGTGCCAGCAGCCGGCAGGGGGGCTCCTACGAGCAGTACTTC
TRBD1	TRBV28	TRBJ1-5	CASSPRPNRTGGKQPQHF	TGTGCCAGCAGTCCCCGACCCAATAGGACAGGGGGTAAACAGCCCCAGCATTTT
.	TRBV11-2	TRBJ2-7	CASSSNQGSSYEQYF	TGTGCCAGCAGCTCAAACCAGGGGAGCTCCTACGAGCAGTACTTC
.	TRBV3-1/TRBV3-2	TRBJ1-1	CASSQEPGSDTEAFF	TGTGCCAGCAGCCAAGAACCCGGGTCGGACACTGAAGCTTTCTTT
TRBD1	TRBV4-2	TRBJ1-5	CASSPEPGGFWNQPQHF	TGTGCCAGCAGCCCTGAACCAGGGGGGTTTTGGAATCAGCCCCAGCATTTT
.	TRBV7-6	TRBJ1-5	CASSGYSNQPQHF	TGTGCCAGCAGCGGATACAGCAATCAGCCCCAGCATTTT
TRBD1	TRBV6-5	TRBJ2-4	CASSSGQAPGIQYF	TGTGCCAGCAGTTCAGGACAGGCACCTGGCATTCAGTACTTC
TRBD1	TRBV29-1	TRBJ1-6	CSARKGTGNSPLHF	TGCAGCGCCCGAAAGGGGACAGGAAATTCACCCCTCCACTTT
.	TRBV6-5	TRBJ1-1	CASSYSTQKNTEAFF	TGTGCCAGCAGTTACTCGACGCAGAAGAACACTGAAGCTTTCTTT
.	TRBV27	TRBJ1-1	CASSLSVQSMNTEAFF	TGTGCCAGCAGTTTATCGGTCCAATCGATGAACACTGAAGCTTTCTTT
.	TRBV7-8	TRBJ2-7	CASSLGLGTSIALRSSEQYF	TGTGCCAGCAGCTTAGGTTTAGGAACTAGCATAGCCCTTCGAAGTTCCGAGCAGTACTTC
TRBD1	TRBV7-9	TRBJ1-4	CASSLGGTGSEKLFF	TGTGCCAGCAGCTTAGGGGGGACAGGGAGCGAAAAACTGTTTTTT
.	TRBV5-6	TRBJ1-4	CASSSRGKVNEKLFF	TGTGCCAGCAGCTCCCGGGGGAAGGTTAATGAAAAACTGTTTTTT